The present T cell receptor beta chain was sequenced within a study of shared clonotypes between healthy human individuals. Overall study: Donors had three CD4 naive, three CD4 memory, two CD8 naive and one CD8 memory plate apiece.

Repertoires were generated with immunoSEQ multiplex PCR, while TCRdb's copy carries only in-frame clones and drops some. The table has under 650,000 clones, 90% to 97% seen once; the top ten hold about 0.054%. Germline-derived CDR1 and CDR2 are SGHNT and YYREEE (reference sequence). The CDR3 is 17 residues long. Deletions cut 5 bases from V and 2 bases from J, with 19 bases between. Investigators divided CD4+ cells into CD45RA+ naive and CD45RA-negative memory subsets. The receptor's source is a woman aged 25 to 45 in good health. The J gene is TRBJ2-2, the V gene TRBV5-4, with D hard to call. Sequencing used naive CD4+ T cells sorted from blood. The subset was: CD45RA+ positively selected. In DNA, the CDR3 is TGTGCCAGCAGTCTCCCCCGAGGCGGAGAAAACACCGGGGAGCTGTTTTTT. Residues: CASSLPRGGENTGELFF.